Reported below is one T cell receptor (beta chain). Its antigen is currently not known. Qualities for individual bases were not recorded, and no much larger clone is one base off. This sample was taken from a study of vaccination and CD4 T cells after COVID-19 (dated 2022 in TCRdb). With respect to the entire study: Convalescent patients had a positive SARS-CoV-2 result on nasal swab PCR, and of these patients, some 10 had mild disease and one had severe disease. In the convalescent cohort there were six males and four females, among whom were two Hispanic individuals, seven Caucasians, two Asians and one multiracial person. Two doses of either the Pfizer-BioNTech BNT162b2 vaccine (n=8) or the Moderna mRNA-1273 vaccine (n=2) were administered to participants. Post-COVID blood samples from convalescent patients were collected a median of approximately 93 days after diagnosis, with a range of 35 to 161 days. The time from the second vaccine dose to post-vaccine blood sampling had a median of roughly 77 days and ranged from roughly 13 to 241 days. Culture stimuli were overlapping spike peptide pools from SARS-CoV-2 and from the common cold coronaviruses HCoV-NL63, HCoV-OC43 and HCoV-229E. In control cultures, a CEFX viral epitope pool was used as positive control, an HIV-1 Nef peptide pool was used as negative control, or no peptide was added. The spike-specific CD4+ TCR repertoire was compared before and after mRNA vaccination in approximately 9 COVID-19 convalescent patients and a few infection-naive healthy vaccine recipients.

Findings and caveats that apply to the study as a whole: Of the vaccine-specific clones found in convalescent patients, nearly all (304 of 307) were mono-reactive for SARS-CoV-2 spike instead of being cross-reactive with common cold coronaviruses. Although the median number of SARS-CoV-2-reactive clonotypes went up from around 20 after infection to 38 after vaccination, the increase was not significant. Relatively few convalescent patients were included in the study, and early timepoints after natural infection were not analyzed. In convalescent patients, a median roughly 87% of post-vaccine SARS-CoV-2-reactive clones were detected only after vaccination, suggesting vaccine-specific priming.

Library prep was done by PCR. At the Johns Hopkins FTIC core, DNA from the cultured CD4+ T cells underwent TCR sequencing with the Oncomine TCR Beta short-read assay. The QIAamp micro DNA kit was used to extract genomic DNA from the cultured CD4+ T cells. Oncomine TCR Beta libraries made from cultured CD4+ T cells were pooled using unique dual indexes and sequenced on an Illumina iSeq 100. The source study handled its data this way. Non-productive sequences were filtered out, and CDR3s that did not start with C, did not end with F or W, or were shorter than 7 amino acids were discarded. Antigen-specific clonotypes were identified with the MANAFEST web application by comparing peptide-stimulated wells with reference and other culture wells. An FDR below 0.05, an odds ratio above 5, and a productive frequency above 0.1% in at least two of three replicate wells were required for clones to be considered positive. Cross-reactive clonotypes were defined as significantly expanded in both SARS-CoV-2 spike wells and at least one common cold coronavirus spike condition. Similarity between CDR3 sequences was evaluated in R version 3.6.1 using Levenshtein distances (stringdist) and unrooted phylogenetic trees (ape). TCRdb applied fastp at Q25 and MiXCR to the public reads, then kept only in-frame beta chains. Each entry is one CDR3 protein sequence, shown with its most common DNA and genes. TCRdb's processing, not the authors' own work, is the source of the V and J calls. Within this sample are some 16,000 distinct CDR3 sequences, with roughly 43% of them counted one time only. Over 6% of the sample is taken by the ten largest.

The germline V gene provides CDR1 SGHTA and CDR2 FQGTGA. V and J are trimmed by 3 bases and 5 bases, and the gene matches miss 6 bases of the junction. The CDR3 has 15 amino acids, counting the end cysteine and phenylalanine. Only CDR3 DNA remains: 45 bases, in frame from the first base. In the paper's terms, the treatment or condition label means: 10-day PBMC culture with coronavirus spike peptide pools or control peptides (ViraFEST assay). The study used the ViraFEST assay, which expanded antigen-specific T cells with peptide pools and then identified expanded clonotypes by TCR sequencing. The positive SARS-CoV-2 PCR tests of the convalescent patients were dated from March to December 2020, before the Alpha, Beta and Delta variants emerged in the United States. Each well held more than 1.5 million PBMCs cultured in IMDM containing around 5% human AB serum and around 10 IU/ml IL-2, with 9 to 10 ug/ml peptide pools added. Half of the culture medium was replaced with fresh IL-2-containing medium on days 3 and 7. Once the cells had been in culture for around nine days, the EasySep CD4+ T cell isolation kit was used to isolate CD4+ T cells by negative selection. Ficoll-Paque Plus gradient centrifugation was used to isolate PBMCs from whole blood, and the isolated PBMCs were then either used fresh or cryopreserved at -140C. In general, triplicate wells were set up for every culture condition.

Sequenced material: CD4+ T cells from blood, cultured in vitro, taken after SARS-CoV-2 vaccination. The chain is assembled from TRBV7-3 and TRBJ2-2; 7 bases in between match TRBD1. The source is a human donor who had recovered from COVID-19. The CDR3 has the sequence CASSLQGVGTGELFF. The sequence in DNA is TGTGCCAGCAGCTTGCAGGGGGTCGGAACCGGGGAGCTGTTTTTT.